This T cell receptor beta chain was captured by sequencing in a study of sequential checkpoint blockade in melanoma. Study-wide context: Randomization was 1:1 between first-line nivolumab→ipilimumab and ipilimumab→nivolumab.

This sample's treatment: randomized to nivolumab then ipilimumab (arm A) or the reverse (arm B). Patients had received no earlier DNA-damaging chemotherapy. Live CD3+CD8+ CD19− CD56− cells were sorted from PBMCs. The method was immunoSEQ multiplex PCR; TCRdb's version includes in-frame clones alone and lacks a portion of them. The sample has about 37,000 clones; 70% to 90% are singletons. Germline V CDR1 and CDR2: MRHNA, SNTAGT. The V and J ends lost 6 bases and 5 bases, in that order; junction bases with no gene match: 9. This CDR3 comprises 15 residues. The receptor was isolated from a human donor with melanoma. The V and J genes are TRBV6-4 and TRBJ2-3; TRBD1 agrees at 9 bases. Sequenced material: CD8+ T cells sorted from blood (inferred from file names), taken from a patient given nivolumab and ipilimumab in sequence. As DNA, the CDR3 is TGTGCCAGCAGCGGGACAGGGATGCGGGGAGATACGCAGTATTTT. As protein: CASSGTGMRGDTQYF.